A single sample is the source of the 15 T cell receptor beta chains below, sequenced in a study of T cells in Graves' hyperthyroidism and ophthalmopathy. The investigators amplified TCR beta CDR3 regions from RNA transcripts. First-round RT-PCR with HTBI primers amplified the TCR CDR3 region. TCRdb re-called the multiplex PCR reads with MiXCR, one entry per CDR3 protein. The table records about half a million distinct CDR3 sequences, roughly 20% of them present only once. What was sequenced was blood. The receptors stem from a man in his late teens or twenties with Graves' hyperthyroidism.

With regard to this clonotype: A much larger clone is a single base away; this may be a read error. The chain recombines TRBV12-3 or TRBV12-4 with TRBJ1-1; 8 bases line up with TRBD1. The CDR3 is 16 residues long. The CDR3 nucleotides are TGTGCCAGCAGTCCTACCGGGACAGGATTGAACACTGAAGCTTGCTTT. This translates into CASSPTGTGLNTEACF.

This clonotype was counted between two and nine times. V and J are TRBV20-1 and TRBJ1-2; tentative D call: TRBD1 (6 bases). The CDR3 sequence is 13 residues long. The V end lost 6 bases, the J end lost 5 bases, and 16 bases lay between the germline ends. Germline CDR1 is DFQATT and CDR2 is SNEGSKA (reference sequence). CDR3 amino acids: CSAGDTILYGYTF. The CDR3, as DNA: TGCAGTGCCGGGGACACCATCCTTTATGGCTACACCTTC.

This rearrangement joins TRBV6-1 to TRBJ2-7; no clear D. CDR1 is MNHNS, CDR2 SASEGT, per germline. The V gene lost 1 base and the J gene lost 0 bases, with 7 bases spanning the gap. There are 14 residues in the CDR3. CDR3 loop: CASSEGAPSYEQYF. The CDR3 bases are TGTGCCAGCAGTGAAGGGGCCCCCTCCTACGAGCAGTACTTC.

This clonotype was seen just once. This chain uses TRBV28 with TRBJ2-7; unclear D gene. This CDR3 has 15 amino acids. The V gene lost 6 bases and the J gene lost 5 bases, with 20 bases spanning the gap. The V gene's germline CDR1 is MDHEN and CDR2 SYDVKM. The CDR3 DNA reads TGTGCCAGCAGCCATAGGTTCGGAGCGATAGACGAGCAGTACTTC. It codes for CASSHRFGAIDEQYF.

This clonotype was seen only a few times. CDR3 nucleotides: TGTGCCAGCAGTTGGGCTAATTTGGCCTACGAGCAGTACTTC. Translating it yields CASSWANLAYEQYF. The chain combines TRBV12-3 or TRBV12-4 with TRBJ2-7, with no clear D. The CDR3 is made up of 14 amino acids. Trimming took 4 bases from V and 2 from J, leaving 12 bases between them.

The gene calls are TRBV6-1 and TRBJ1-1; no definite D call. Germline-derived CDR1 and CDR2 are MNHNS and SASEGT. The CDR3 sequence is 13 residues long. Trimming cost V 6 bases and J 3 bases, with 11 bases left between them. This CDR3 reads CASSPRCDTEAFF. CDR3 DNA: TGTGCCAGCAGCCCCCGCTGTGACACTGAAGCTTTCTTT.

The rearrangement links TRBV5-4 to TRBJ2-7; D is unresolved. The germline V gene has CDR1 SGHNT and CDR2 YYREEE (reference sequence). Trimming shortened V by 4 bases and J by 9 bases, and 17 bases separated the two germline ends. This CDR3 contains 13 residues. CDR3 amino acids: CASSPDRSKGQYF. The CDR3 DNA follows: TGTGCCAGCAGCCCGGACCGGTCAAAGGGGCAGTACTTC. Supplemented by reference TRBV5-4 and TRBJ2-7, the full variable domain reads ETGVTQSPTHLIKTRGQQVTLRCSSQSGHNTVSWYQQALGQGPQFIFQYYREEENGRGNFPPRFSGLQFPNYSSELNVNALELDDSALYLCASSPDRSKGQYFGPGTRLTVT.

This clonotype turned up a few times. This chain links TRBV11-2 with TRBJ2-7, with D unclear. With 1 base removed from V and 3 bases from J, the gap between germline ends came to 10 bases. Germline V gene sequence: CDR1 SGHAT, CDR2 FQNNGV. The CDR3 has 14 amino acids. The CDR3 protein is CASSLGPTFYEQYF. The CDR3 DNA sequence: TGTGCCAGCAGCTTAGGACCAACTTTCTACGAGCAGTACTTC.

The chain carries TRBV6-5 and TRBJ1-2; D is unclear. The CDR3 sequence is 17 residues long. Germline CDR1 and CDR2: MNHEY and SVGAGI. Trimming removed 2 bases from V and 4 bases from J, with 20 bases in between. The CDR3 sequence: CASSYDTWTSLRYGYTF. The CDR3 bases are TGTGCCAGCAGTTACGATACTTGGACTTCTTTACGCTATGGCTACACCTTC.

This clonotype was recorded many times. This sequence joins TRBV12-3 or TRBV12-4 and TRBJ1-2; 8 bases line up with TRBD1. The CDR3 is 14 residues long. The V gene end was trimmed by 6 bases and the J gene end by 3 bases; junction bases not matched to a gene: 6. CDR3 nucleotide sequence: TGTGCCAGCAGACGGACAGGGTCGGACTATGGCTACACCTTC. Its translation is CASRRTGSDYGYTF.

The V gene is TRBV28, the J gene TRBJ2-7, with D possibly TRBD2 on 5 matching bases. The germline V gene encodes CDR1 MDHEN and CDR2 SYDVKM. The CDR3 consists of 14 residues. Trimming cost V 4 bases and J 4 bases, with 14 bases left between them. CDR3 protein: CASSYSRAEYEQYF. In nucleotides, the CDR3 is TGTGCCAGCAGTTACTCGAGGGCGGAATACGAGCAGTACTTC.

A note on this clonotype: The junction shows a germline mismatch at one end, possibly a read error. The chain recombines TRBV29-1 with TRBJ2-7, with 7 bases matching TRBD2. Per the germline V gene, CDR1 is SQVTM and CDR2 is ANQGSEA. The length of the CDR3 is 13 residues. CDR3 region: CIVGIRGDYEQYF. The CDR3 bases are TGCATCGTTGGAATCCGGGGGGACTACGAGCAGTACTTC.

This clonotype has ten or more counts. The chain recombines TRBV6-5 with TRBJ2-5, with TRBD1 matching 9 bases. The length of the CDR3 is 16 residues. V lost 1 base to trimming and J lost 4 bases; unmatched junction nucleotides: 7. Germline V gene lookup returns CDR1 MNHEY and CDR2 SVGAGI. This CDR3 is CASSYLGTGRGETQYF. For the CDR3, the DNA is TGTGCCAGCAGTTACTTAGGGACAGGGAGGGGAGAGACCCAGTACTTC.

This clonotype was seen more than once but under ten times. CDR3: CASSIGRRALGVGYTF. In DNA, the CDR3 is TGTGCCAGTAGTATAGGGCGCCGGGCCTTAGGAGTTGGCTACACCTTC. The gene calls are TRBV19 and TRBJ1-2; D is unresolved. This CDR3 region has 16 residues. The germline V gene has CDR1 LNHDA and CDR2 SQIVND (reference sequence). Between the trimmed V and J ends, which lost 1 base and 7 bases, there was a span of 19 bases.

The table lists this clonotype with many counts. The genes are TRBV27 and TRBJ2-5; D may be TRBD1 or TRBD2 (5 bases each). V was cut by 8 bases and J by 6 bases, with 13 bases left in between. CDR3 length: 12 amino acids. Germline CDR1 reads MNHEY; CDR2 reads SMNVEV (reference sequence). This CDR3 reads CASRDDGKTQYF. Written as DNA, the CDR3 is TGTGCCAGCCGGGACGACGGGAAGACCCAGTACTTC.